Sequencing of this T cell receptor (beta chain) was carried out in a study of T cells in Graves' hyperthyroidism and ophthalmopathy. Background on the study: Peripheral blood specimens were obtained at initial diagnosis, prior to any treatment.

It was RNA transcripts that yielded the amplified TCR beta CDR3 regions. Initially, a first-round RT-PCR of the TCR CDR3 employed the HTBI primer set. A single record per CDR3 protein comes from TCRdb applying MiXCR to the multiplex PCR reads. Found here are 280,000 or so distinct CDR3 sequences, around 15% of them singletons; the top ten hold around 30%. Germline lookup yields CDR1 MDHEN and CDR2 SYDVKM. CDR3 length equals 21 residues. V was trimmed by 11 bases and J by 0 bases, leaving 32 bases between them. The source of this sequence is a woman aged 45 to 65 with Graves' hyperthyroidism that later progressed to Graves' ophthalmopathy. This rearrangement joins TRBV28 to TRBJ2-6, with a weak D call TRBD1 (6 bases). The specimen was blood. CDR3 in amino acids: CAGNPLGTTLTCSSGANVLTF. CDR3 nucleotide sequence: TGTGCCGGCAATCCCCTCGGGACAACCCTTACCTGCAGCTCTGGGGCCAACGTCCTGACTTTC.